A single sample is the source of the 26 T cell receptor beta chains below, sequenced in a study of early stage breast cancer tumors. The method was immunoSEQ multiplex PCR; TCRdb's version includes in-frame clones alone and lacks a portion of them. This sample has nearly 70,000 clones; about 85% occur once, and the top ten carry approximately 4.5%. The sequencing input was blood. The receptors stem from a person in their 40s with breast cancer.

This clone came up a few times. The genes are TRBV19 and TRBJ2-2; D unclear. The CDR3 length is 14 residues. V was trimmed by 5 bases and J by 3 bases, leaving 10 bases between them. Germline values: CDR1 LNHDA, CDR2 SQIVND (reference sequence). The CDR3: CASSAGWDTGELFF. In DNA, the CDR3 is TGTGCCAGTAGTGCTGGGTGGGACACCGGGGAGCTGTTTTTT.

The gene calls are TRBV6-5 and TRBJ2-6; possible D gene TRBD1, 6 bases. Trimming shortened V by 6 bases and J by 9 bases, and 9 bases separated the two germline ends. Per the germline V gene, CDR1 is MNHEY and CDR2 is SVGAGI. This CDR3 is 12 amino acids long. The CDR3 protein is CASSPDSNVLTF. The CDR3, as DNA: TGTGCCAGCAGCCCGGACAGCAACGTCCTGACTTTC.

Comments on this clone: Compared with germline, one end of the junction differs, possibly owing to a read error. The chain combines TRBV27 with TRBJ1-4; D not certain. Per the germline V gene, CDR1 is MNHEY and CDR2 is SMNVEV (reference sequence). This CDR3 comprises 12 residues. The CDR3 nucleotides are TGTGCCAGCAGCCTAACTAATGGAAAACTGTTTTTT. Encoded protein: CASSLTNGKLFF.

The chain employs TRBV5-1 and TRBJ2-1, with 8 positions matching TRBD2. The germline V gene has CDR1 SGHRS and CDR2 YFSETQ. The CDR3 runs to 15 residues. J gave up 9 bases and V 2 bases, and 10 bases lay outside the gene matches. In DNA form, the CDR3 reads TGCGCCAGCAGCTTAGGGACTAGGACCGTCGGTGAGCAGTTCTTC. This translates into CASSLGTRTVGEQFF.

V gene TRBV28 combines with J gene TRBJ2-4; TRBD2 might be the D (6 bases). This CDR3 has 14 residues. Germline V CDR1 and CDR2: MDHEN, SYDVKM. Trimming removed 2 bases at V and 7 bases at J, with 12 bases between. CDR3 DNA: TGTGCCAGCAGTTTACTACATGGAGGGAACATTCAGTACTTC. This translates into CASSLLHGGNIQYF.

V and J are TRBV6-5 and TRBJ1-5; 8 bases map to TRBD1. Looked up from germline, CDR1 is MNHEY and CDR2 is SVGAGI. The V gene end was trimmed by 5 bases and the J gene end by 4 bases; junction bases not matched to a gene: 7. This CDR3 region has 15 residues. The CDR3 region has the DNA TGTGCCAGCAGTCCCGGACAGGGAGGGAATCAGCCCCAGCATTTT. Its protein product is CASSPGQGGNQPQHF.

The sample holds a few counts of this clone. The V gene is TRBV5-1, the J gene TRBJ2-7, with D hard to call. V was shortened by 0 bases and J by 4 bases, with 5 bases between the two germline ends. This CDR3 contains 12 residues. Germline values: CDR1 SGHRS, CDR2 YFSETQ. The CDR3 sequence is CASSLVGYEQYF. DNA of the CDR3: TGCGCCAGCAGCTTGGTTGGGTACGAGCAGTACTTC.

The chain is built from TRBV5-1 and TRBJ2-1; a weak D match, TRBD2 (6 bases). This CDR3 spans 12 amino acids. Per germline, CDR1 SGHRS and CDR2 YFSETQ. V lost 6 bases to trimming and J lost 7 bases, with 11 bases between them. CDR3 amino acids: CASNPGGNEQFF. In DNA form, the CDR3 reads TGCGCCAGCAATCCTGGGGGGAATGAGCAGTTCTTC.

The chain employs TRBV6-1 and TRBJ2-7; D gene ambiguous. Germline CDR1 and CDR2: MNHNS and SASEGT. CDR3 size: 10 residues. V was cut by 4 bases and J by 6 bases, with 4 bases left in between. CDR3 protein: CASSGREQYF. CDR3 DNA sequence: TGTGCCAGCAGTGGCCGCGAGCAGTACTTC.

CDR3 region: CAIRVGLAVSTDTQYF. The CDR3, as DNA: TGTGCCATCAGGGTGGGACTAGCAGTGAGCACAGATACGCAGTATTTT. The genes are TRBV10-3 and TRBJ2-3; 9 bases line up with TRBD2. The CDR3 spans 16 residues. Germline CDR1 reads ENHRY; CDR2 reads SYGVKD. Germline trimming cut 6 bases from V and 0 bases from J; bases unmatched to any gene: 7.

The chain is built from TRBV9 and TRBJ2-2; no definite D call. Trimming took 4 bases from V and 4 from J, leaving 14 bases between them. Germline V CDR1 and CDR2: SGDLS, YYNGEE. CDR3 length: 15 amino acids. The CDR3 here is CASSFRNQPTGELFF. The CDR3 bases are TGTGCCAGCAGCTTCCGGAACCAGCCCACCGGGGAGCTGTTTTTT.

The gene calls are TRBV10-1 and TRBJ1-1; tentative D call: TRBD1 (5 bases). The CDR3 spans 13 residues. Germline V CDR1 and CDR2: WNHNN, SYGVQD (reference sequence). V shed 8 bases and J shed 7 bases, with 17 bases lying between them. In DNA, the CDR3 is TGCGCCAGCTCACCGAGGGGACGGGGTGAAGCTTTCTTT. Translation gives CASSPRGRGEAFF.

The J gene is TRBJ1-4, the V gene TRBV5-5; a weak D match, TRBD1 (5 bases). The CDR3 has 16 amino acids. Looked up from germline, CDR1 is SGHKS and CDR2 is YYEKEE (reference sequence). V was pared by 0 bases and J by 7 bases, with 16 bases between. CDR3 sequence: CASSLGTTARVEKLFF. The CDR3, as DNA: TGTGCCAGCAGCTTGGGGACAACGGCGAGGGTTGAAAAACTGTTTTTT. The variable domain in full, completed from reference TRBV5-5 and TRBJ1-4, reads DAGVTQSPTHLIKTRGQQVTLRCSPISGHKSVSWYQQVLGQGPQFIFQYYEKEERGRGNFPDRFSARQFPNYSSELNVNALLLGDSALYLCASSLGTTARVEKLFFGSGTQLSVL.

This rearrangement joins TRBV30 to TRBJ1-2; D call uncertain. This CDR3 region has 12 residues. In germline, CDR1 is GTSNPN, CDR2 SVGIG (reference sequence). Trimming pared 2 bases from V and 2 bases from J, leaving 6 bases between. The chain's CDR3 is CAWSMGNYGYTF. CDR3 DNA: TGTGCCTGGAGTATGGGGAACTATGGCTACACCTTC.

This clone was observed a single time. The rearrangement joins TRBV7-6 to TRBJ2-3; D not resolved. This CDR3 has 15 amino acids. V lost 3 bases to trimming and J lost 7 bases, with 17 bases between them. Germline assignment: CDR1 SGHVS and CDR2 FNYEAQ. The CDR3 bases are TGTGCCAGCAGCTTCCATAGCAACGTCGGTCATACGCAGTATTTT. Encoded protein: CASSFHSNVGHTQYF.

The V and J genes are TRBV19 and TRBJ2-2; D tentatively fits TRBD1 or TRBD2 (5 bases each). The V end lost 3 bases, the J end lost 6 bases, and 11 bases lay between the germline ends. The CDR3 spans 14 residues. Germline V gene sequence: CDR1 LNHDA, CDR2 SQIVND (reference sequence). The chain's CDR3 is CASSIFLGAGELFF. Written as DNA, the CDR3 is TGTGCCAGTAGTATTTTTTTGGGGGCCGGGGAGCTGTTTTTT.

V gene TRBV13 combines with J gene TRBJ2-1; 8 bases map to TRBD2. The ends lost 0 bases at V and 7 bases at J; junction bases unmatched: 5. Germline CDR1 PRHDT, CDR2 FYEKMQ (reference sequence). The CDR3 totals 15 residues. CDR3 protein: CASSLGAGDWNEQFF. The CDR3 region has the DNA TGTGCCAGCAGCTTAGGAGCGGGGGATTGGAATGAGCAGTTCTTC.

The J gene is TRBJ2-2, the V gene TRBV5-1; TRBD1 matches at 11 bases. Germline assignment: CDR1 SGHRS and CDR2 YFSETQ. V lost 2 bases and J lost 7; bases outside the gene matches: 10. This CDR3 is 17 amino acids long. CDR3 coding DNA: TGCGCCAGCAGCTTCATGCCCGGACAGGGGGCCGACGGGGAGCTGTTTTTT. It specifies CASSFMPGQGADGELFF.

This sequence joins TRBV7-9 and TRBJ2-5; unclear D gene. Germline-derived CDR1 and CDR2 are SEHNR and FQNEAQ (reference sequence). Trimming took off 2 bases at V and 1 base at J, with 8 bases between the two ends. This CDR3 is 14 amino acids long. The CDR3 loop is CASSLISLQETQYF. In DNA form, the CDR3 reads TGTGCCAGCAGCTTAATATCACTCCAAGAGACCCAGTACTTC.

This chain joins TRBV6-6 and TRBJ2-2; D ambiguous. The ends were cut back, 6 bases at V and 4 bases at J, with 12 bases in the middle. Germline CDR1 is MNHNY and CDR2 is SVGAGI (reference sequence). The CDR3 consists of 14 residues. The CDR3 loop reads CASSPVQATGELFF. CDR3 nucleotides: TGTGCCAGCAGCCCCGTCCAGGCCACCGGGGAGCTGTTTTTT.

The chain links TRBV15 to TRBJ2-7; 10 bases map to TRBD1. CDR3 length: 15 residues. CDR1 is LNHNV, CDR2 YYDKDF, per germline (reference sequence). Trimming took 1 base from V and 2 from J; bases not matched to a gene: 2. This CDR3 is CATSRAGQGTYEQYF. Here the CDR3 DNA reads TGTGCCACCAGCAGAGCGGGACAGGGGACCTACGAGCAGTACTTC.

This chain uses TRBV29-1 with TRBJ1-1; TRBD1 is a possible D gene (6 bases). The V and J ends lost 3 bases and 1 base respectively, with 9 bases between them. The CDR3 has 13 amino acids. The germline gives CDR1 SQVTM, CDR2 ANQGSEA. The CDR3 coding sequence is TGCAGCGTTGACGGGGGGCCGAACACTGAAGCTTTCTTT. Its translation: CSVDGGPNTEAFF.

V usage is TRBV28 and J usage is TRBJ1-2, with 9 bases matching TRBD1. The CDR3 consists of 15 residues. The germline V gene encodes CDR1 MDHEN and CDR2 SYDVKM. The J segment lost 6 bases and the V segment lost 6 bases, leaving 11 bases of the junction unmatched. The CDR3 loop is CASSRPTGGLNGYTF. CDR3 DNA: TGTGCCAGCAGCCGTCCTACAGGGGGCCTTAATGGCTACACCTTC.

The rearrangement uses TRBV19 and TRBJ2-1, with D unresolved. The germline V and J ends were trimmed by 5 bases and 8 bases, with 13 bases remaining between them. Looked up from germline, CDR1 is LNHDA and CDR2 is SQIVND (reference sequence). This CDR3 comprises 13 residues. CDR3 DNA: TGTGCCAGTAGTCCCCGGATTCATGATGAGCAGTTCTTC. It codes for CASSPRIHDEQFF. The entire variable domain, with the rest obtained from reference TRBV19 and TRBJ2-1, is as follows: DGGITQSPKYLFRKEGQNVTLSCEQNLNHDAMYWYRQDPGQGLRLIYYSQIVNDFQKGDIAEGYSVSREKKESFPLTVTSAQKNPTAFYLCASSPRIHDEQFFGPGTRLTVL.

The chain is built from TRBV19 and TRBJ1-1, with TRBD1 as a possible D gene (6 bases). CDR3 length: 13 amino acids. Germline V gives CDR1 LNHDA, CDR2 SQIVND (reference sequence). V dropped 3 bases and J dropped 6 bases, with 11 bases sitting between them. The CDR3 DNA reads TGTGCCAGTAGTATTCTTAGGGGGTCTGAAGCTTTCTTT. Its protein is CASSILRGSEAFF.

The rearrangement links TRBV7-9 to TRBJ1-3; D possibly corresponds to TRBD1 (5 bases). V shed 3 bases and J shed 3 bases, with 6 bases lying between them. The length of the CDR3 is 13 residues. Germline CDR1 is SEHNR and CDR2 is FQNEAQ (reference sequence). CDR3 nucleotides: TGTGCCAGCAGCTTGGGGGTTGGAAACACCATATATTTT. Translating gives CASSLGVGNTIYF. The full variable domain, completed using reference TRBV7-9 and TRBJ1-3, is DTGVSQNPRHKITKRGQNVTFRCDPISEHNRLYWYRQTLGQGPEFLTYFQNEAQLEKSRLLSDRFSAERPKGSFSTLEIQRTEQGDSAMYLCASSLGVGNTIYFGEGSWLTVV.